This T cell receptor (beta chain) was recovered during a study of blood T cell repertoires in COVID-19. Study-level information: Both acute and convalescent COVID-19 samples were obtained from the United States, Italy and Spain. T cells, B-cell-depleted T cells, or PBMCs provided the cDNA or gDNA that served as material.

Germline-derived CDR1 and CDR2 are LNHDA and SQIVND (reference sequence). This CDR3 is 14 amino acids long. Trimming removed 6 bases from V and 0 bases from J, with 11 bases in between. Original methodology: Amplification of reference gene primers provided the estimated nucleated cell counts. Profiled with immunoSEQ multiplex PCR; TCRdb holds only in-frame clones, not every one. The DNA gave D and trimming, while V, J and clone size come from that table. The sample carries fewer than 45,000 clones, about 90% recorded once. This TCR derives from a man in his 60s with active or convalescent COVID-19. Sequencing was carried out using peripheral blood. The chain is built from TRBV19 and TRBJ1-1; tentatively, D is TRBD1 (6 bases). CDR3 bases: TGTGCCAGTAGCCGTACAGGGTTGAACACTGAAGCTTTCTTT. It codes for CASSRTGLNTEAFF.